This TCR beta chain stems from a study of CD8+CD57+ T cells in acquired aplastic anemia. Study as a whole: Sorting CD4+ and CD8+ cells gave DNA averaging approximately 2.9 ug. Findings and caveats of the study: The same twenty-nine CD8+ CDR3 sequences occurred in patients and in controls. Between patients and controls, CD8+ Simpson's diversity did not vary significantly.

This clonotype was seen only a few times. Its matching antigen is unknown. In germline, CDR1 is MNHEY, CDR2 SVGAGI. Germline trimming cut 4 bases from V and 1 base from J; bases unmatched to any gene: 10. This CDR3 is 16 amino acids long. CD8+CD57+ cell expansion had been shown by flow cytometry in patients chosen for sequencing. Profiling of TCR beta VDJ combinations and CDR3 sequences used genomic DNA as template. TCRdb analysed the reads with MiXCR anew, one entry per CDR3 protein. Here the sample spans just over 450,000 distinct CDR3 sequences, around a third being singletons. The chain uses TRBV6-5 and TRBJ2-7; 7 positions match TRBD1. The receptor comes from a human donor with aplastic anemia. The sequencing input was sorted CD4+, CD8+, or CD8+CD57+ T cells (not recorded which) from PBMCs. The CDR3 reads CASSLDNTGESYEQYF. CDR3 nucleotides: TGTGCCAGCAGTTTAGATAATACAGGGGAGTCCTACGAGCAGTACTTC.